The following is a TCR beta chain sequence with its context. This sample is drawn from a study of blood T cell repertoires in COVID-19. At the level of the study: Collection of acute and convalescent COVID-19 samples took place in the United States, Italy and Spain. T cells, B-cell-depleted T cells, or PBMCs provided the cDNA or gDNA that served as material.

Study processing details: Cell counts per sample came from amplifying reference gene primers. The table came from immunoSEQ multiplex PCR; TCRdb's copy has only in-frame clones and leaves some out. V and J calls and clone size are copied from that table; D and trimming were computed from the DNA. The data show about 150,000 clones, around nine tenths seen once. Sequencing used peripheral blood. This TCR was sampled from a woman in her 70s with acute or convalescent COVID-19.

The CDR3 bases are TGTGCCAGCAGCTTGGACAGGGGGCGGTTGATGAACACTGAAGCTTTCTTT. Translated, it gives CASSLDRGRLMNTEAFF. The V and J genes are TRBV5-6 and TRBJ1-1; 9 positions agree with TRBD1. This CDR3 spans 17 amino acids. CDR1 is SGHDT and CDR2 is YYEEEE in the germline V gene. Trimming removed 0 bases from V and 0 bases from J; junction bases left unmatched: 6.